Listed below are T cell receptor beta chains from one sample, sequenced in a study of beta chain features in type 1 diabetes. The assay was immunoSEQ multiplex PCR, and TCRdb's table has in-frame clones only and misses some. The data show roughly 310,000 clones, with 11% seen just once and more than 0.015% held by the top ten. Sequencing was performed on naive CD4+ T cells from blood. The receptors were sampled from a woman in her 30s in good health. Each CDR3 is given with its conserved first and last residue.

V	J	CDR3
TRBV28	TRBJ2-7	CASTPYAGGRYEQYF
TRBV27	TRBJ2-7	CATAPDRGRVGGYEQYF
TRBV7-2	TRBJ1-5	CASSLRDNNQPQHF
TRBV4-2	TRBJ2-7	CASSQSGLAAQYF
TRBV6-5	TRBJ1-1	CASSYSDSGVSEAFF
TRBV30	TRBJ1-2	CAWDMDYGYTF
TRBV9	TRBJ2-1	CASSVATSGRNEQFF
TRBV19	TRBJ2-1	CASSLSGRGAGHEQFF
TRBV29-1	TRBJ2-3	CSVPSQDTDTQYF
TRBV29-1	TRBJ2-6	CSVGTVGGISGANVLTF
TRBV7-9	TRBJ2-3	CASSSLAGPSTDTQYF
TRBV4-1	TRBJ2-3	CASSQIRGLAGALGGADTQYF
TRBV4-2	TRBJ2-1	CASSQSGSNHPAEQFF
TRBV4-3	TRBJ2-1	CASSQTGTSGSYEQFF
TRBV4-3	TRBJ2-7	CASSQEEGYEQYF
TRBV7-2	TRBJ2-7	CASSTGLAGGYEQYF
TRBV18	TRBJ2-7	CASSRGSSGNYEQYF
TRBV28	TRBJ2-7	CASSIMGATDPLGQYF
TRBV30	TRBJ2-6	CAWSWGQGAGANVLTF
TRBV28	TRBJ2-1	CASSLRQGRGESYNEQFF
TRBV7-2	TRBJ2-7	CASSVRTSVVYEQYF
TRBV9	TRBJ2-1	CASSVDSSGRVQFF
TRBV18	TRBJ2-3	CASSPPRGFGTDTQYF
TRBV5-1	TRBJ2-7	CASSQPGAYEQYF
TRBV2	TRBJ2-2	CASSSSSLLNTGELFF
TRBV4-3	TRBJ2-3	CASSGQPTDTQYF
TRBV4-2	TRBJ2-2	CASSKAGGDTGELFF
TRBV5-4	TRBJ2-1	CASSLGGPGTSNRREQFF
TRBV11-1	TRBJ2-1	CASSSMGTGPNNEQFF
TRBV5-1	TRBJ1-4	CASSLFRGAGEKLFF
TRBV30	TRBJ2-1	CAWGRAGKFYNEQFF
TRBV7-3	TRBJ2-2	CASSLMGLARNTGELFF
TRBV2	TRBJ2-4	CASSHPQGAKNIQYF
TRBV7-2	TRBJ1-5	CASSPFDRPNQPQHF
TRBV5-1	TRBJ2-3	CASSWTSGPRDTQYF
TRBV7-6	TRBJ2-7	CASSFTGTYEQYF
TRBV7-2	TRBJ2-7	CASSSGTSGTYEQYF
TRBV25-1	TRBJ2-3	CASSDDTRADTQYF
TRBV9	TRBJ2-4	CASSVTPNIGGSIQYF
TRBV5-1	TRBJ1-1	CASSLEGTEAFF
TRBV21-1	TRBJ1-2	CASTPGQGADGYTF
TRBV29-1	TRBJ2-1	CSVAWRDPTNEQFF
TRBV11-2	TRBJ2-5	CASSLGGLAGGGETQYF
TRBV11-2	TRBJ2-1	CASSPRGLATSYNEQFF
TRBV5-1	TRBJ1-2	CASSPGLRDRSYGYTF
TRBV25-1	TRBJ2-2	CASSTPVTGELFF
TRBV9	TRBJ2-1	CASSVGGLAGGLGEQFF
TRBV2	TRBJ2-5	CASSDMAGWQTQYF
TRBV9	TRBJ2-3	CASSDGLAPSTDTQYF
TRBV28	TRBJ1-2	CASSLSAQGNYGYTF
TRBV2	TRBJ2-5	CASSEEWRGGQYF
TRBV18	TRBJ2-2	CASSREEPLNTGELFF